This T cell receptor (beta chain) came from a study of T cell responses to AZD1222 COVID-19 vaccine. This CDR3 contains 14 residues. Germline V gene lookup returns CDR1 SGDLS and CDR2 YYNGEE. The germline V and J ends were trimmed by 0 bases and 6 bases, with 9 bases remaining between them. Profiling relied on immunoSEQ multiplex PCR, and the TCRdb table lists in-frame clones only, not all of them. The sample records about 180,000 clones, 90% being singletons. Material: peripheral blood, obtained on day 0 of AZD1222 vaccination. The source of this sequence is an adult in good health. V is TRBV9 and J is TRBJ2-2, with D possibly being TRBD1 (6 bases). CDR3 sequence reads: CASSVGGRSGELFF. CDR3 sequence (DNA): TGTGCCAGCAGCGTAGGGGGGCGGTCCGGGGAGCTGTTTTTT.